Shown below are 11 T cell receptor beta chains from a single sample sequenced in a study of Ad26.COV2.S vaccination and SARS-CoV-2 variants. Assay used: immunoSEQ multiplex PCR; TCRdb lists only in-frame clones, some missing. This sample has fewer than 900,000 clones, with about 89% found just once. The treatment is: some 20 received Ad26.COV2.S at low or high dose, single or two shots; 5 received placebo; per-sample allocation not given. Sampling happened 63 days after the first vaccine or placebo injection. The input for sequencing was peripheral blood, taken in a trial of Ad26.COV2.S vaccine versus placebo. These receptors were obtained from a person aged 18 to 59 who received the Ad26.COV2.S COVID-19 vaccine or a placebo.

This sequence joins TRBV18 and TRBJ2-1; 13 bases map to TRBD2. Trimming removed 4 bases from V and 9 bases from J; junction bases left unmatched: 6. The germline V gene encodes CDR1 KGHSH and CDR2 LQKENI. The CDR3 consists of 15 residues. CDR3 DNA: TGTGCCAGCTCACTCCGACTAGCGGGAGGTGGTGAGCAGTTCTTC. Residues: CASSLRLAGGGEQFF.

CDR3 sequence reads: CASSSDGFYGYTF. The CDR3 coding sequence is TGTGCCAGCAGCTCGGACGGGTTCTATGGCTACACCTTC. V gene TRBV9 combines with J gene TRBJ1-2; no clear D gene. The length of the CDR3 is 13 residues. Trimming pared 4 bases from V and 4 bases from J, leaving 11 bases between. Germline V gene sequence: CDR1 SGDLS, CDR2 YYNGEE.

J is TRBJ2-7 and V is TRBV25-1; 9 nucleotides align to TRBD2. The CDR3 has 15 residues. The junction had 6 bases not matched to a gene; V was cut back by 3 bases and J by 3 bases. The germline CDR1 and CDR2 sequences are MGHDK and SYGVNS. CDR3 residues: CASSDVGLANYEQYF. CDR3 sequence (DNA): TGTGCCAGCAGTGATGTAGGACTAGCGAACTACGAGCAGTACTTC.

The V gene is TRBV7-2, the J gene TRBJ2-5; TRBD2 matches at 11 bases. V shed 4 bases, J shed 5 bases, and the junction held 6 bases outside the gene matches. Germline CDR1 SGHTA, CDR2 FQGNSA. This CDR3 has 15 amino acids. Written as DNA, the CDR3 is TGTGCCAGCAGCTCGGGACTAGCGGAGGGGGAGACCCAGTACTTC. Translation: CASSSGLAEGETQYF.

The chain combines TRBV7-9 with TRBJ2-3, with TRBD2 matching over 12 bases. This CDR3 comprises 16 residues. The V gene end was trimmed by 2 bases and the J gene end by 2 bases; junction bases not matched to a gene: 2. Germline V lookup: CDR1 SEHNR, CDR2 FQNEAQ (reference sequence). CDR3 DNA sequence: TGTGCCAGCAGCTTACCTAGCGGGAGGGTCACAGATACGCAGTATTTT. This codes for CASSLPSGRVTDTQYF.

The chain joins TRBV27 to TRBJ1-2; 8 bases are a match to TRBD1. Germline values: CDR1 MNHEY, CDR2 SMNVEV (reference sequence). V was clipped by 5 bases and J by 2 bases; unmatched bases: 4. CDR3 size: 14 residues. CDR3 sequence reads: CASSDQGANYGYTF. CDR3 nucleotide sequence: TGTGCCAGCAGTGACCAGGGGGCGAACTATGGCTACACCTTC.

CDR3 nucleotides: TGTGCCAGCAGCCAAGAGCGGGGGAGGTATGGCTACACCTTC. Protein sequence: CASSQERGRYGYTF. The chain employs TRBV3-1 (or the pseudogene TRBV3-2) and TRBJ1-2, with D perhaps TRBD1 (5 bases). V was clipped by 0 bases and J by 5 bases, with 10 bases between them. This CDR3 has 14 residues. CDR1 and CDR2 (germline): LGHDT, YNNKEL (reference sequence).

V is TRBV6-5 and J is TRBJ2-1; 11 bases agree with TRBD2. CDR1 is MNHEY and CDR2 is SVGAGI in the germline V gene. V gave up 6 bases and J gave up 7 bases; unmatched junction bases: 5. The CDR3 runs to 14 residues. The CDR3 region is CASRLGLAVNEQFF. CDR3 in DNA: TGTGCCAGCAGACTGGGACTAGCGGTTAATGAGCAGTTCTTC.

The genes are TRBV18 and TRBJ2-7; D is unresolved. Trimming shortened V by 3 bases and J by 0 bases, and 6 bases separated the two germline ends. This CDR3 is 13 amino acids long. Germline lookup yields CDR1 KGHSH and CDR2 LQKENI. The DNA of the CDR3 is TGTGCCAGCTCACCTTCAGCCTCCTACGAGCAGTACTTC. This gives the protein CASSPSASYEQYF.

The chain has TRBV18 and TRBJ2-3; D not certain. With 2 bases removed from V and 2 bases from J, the gap between germline ends came to 11 bases. Germline V lookup: CDR1 KGHSH, CDR2 LQKENI. The CDR3 has 15 residues. The CDR3 nucleotides read TGTGCCAGCTCACCAGTTCTGCCGCCCACAGATACGCAGTATTTT. Translated, it gives CASSPVLPPTDTQYF.

The chain combines TRBV9 with TRBJ1-6; TRBD1 aligns across 7 bases. The trim removed 3 bases at V and 5 bases at J, leaving 14 bases unmatched. CDR3 length equals 18 residues. Germline V lookup: CDR1 SGDLS, CDR2 YYNGEE. In nucleotides, the CDR3 is TGTGCCAGCAGCGACCGACAGGGAGAAATAAAGAATAATTCACCCCTCCACTTT. Encoded protein: CASSDRQGEIKNNSPLHF.